What follows is one TCR beta chain and its context. Germline CDR1 is SGHRS and CDR2 is YFSETQ. Trimming shortened V by 4 bases and J by 3 bases, and 14 bases separated the two germline ends. The CDR3 runs 14 residues. Methods used by the authors: Researchers report that nucleated cell counts were estimated from reference gene primer amplification. The method was immunoSEQ multiplex PCR; TCRdb's version includes in-frame clones alone and lacks a portion of them. V and J calls and clone size are as listed in that table; D and trimming were resolved from the DNA. The repertoire holds roughly 68,000 clones, 75% to 95% seen once, with 7.3% in the top ten. Seattle's enrolled individuals joined amid active infection and were then monitored longitudinally. This record belongs to a study of blood T cell repertoires in COVID-19. Study at large: T cells, B-cell-depleted T cells, or PBMCs supplied cDNA or gDNA.

The TCR originated in a middle-aged man with COVID-19, enrolled during active disease. The chain recombines TRBV5-1 with TRBJ2-7; D perhaps matches TRBD2 (5 bases). Sequencing was done on a sample of peripheral blood. This chain's CDR3 is CASSRTGSHYEQYF. Here the CDR3 DNA reads TGCGCCAGCAGCCGGACGGGGAGCCACTACGAGCAGTACTTC.